This T cell receptor beta chain originates from a study of blood T cell repertoires in COVID-19 (dated by TCRdb to about 2020). Context from the whole study: Samples covering the acute and convalescent phases of COVID-19 were provided by collaborators in the United States, Italy and Spain. The samples were drawn from two sources: the first 160 participants of the ongoing ImmuneRACE study, and 950 to 1,500 subjects contributed by 6 global collaborators. Subjects who had been exposed to COVID-19, were actively infected with it, or had recovered from it provided the deeply sampled blood TCRbeta repertoires that made up the dataset. Sample metadata almost always included a de-identified subject ID, COVID-19 status, age in years and sex. The repertoires were released in a freely available public database intended as a resource for research on the immune response to SARS-CoV-2. The prospective study material was composed of cDNA or gDNA derived from T cells, B-cell-depleted T cells, or PBMCs. Where available, HLA class I and class II types were obtained from metadata supplied by the sample provider rather than from assay-based typing. Broad study findings and their caveats: The amount of clinical and demographic metadata varied by source and participant and was provided uncurated.

TCRbeta CDR3 regions were amplified from genomic DNA using the immunoSEQ Assay, a bias-controlled multiplex PCR. Processing in the source paper ran as follows. The number of nucleated cells in each sample was estimated from the amplification of reference gene primers within the assay. Sequence reads were collapsed and filtered to measure the absolute abundance of every unique TCRbeta CDR3 rearrangement. For each sample, productive Simpson clonality was calculated as the square root of Simpson's diversity index over productive rearrangements. The table was pulled from immuneACCESS by TCRdb, which kept in-frame rearrangements only. Such tables lose some clones; where checked, under half of the loss comes from unresolved V genes, and the rest has no known cause. Clone size and V and J calls were adopted from that table, with D and trimming inferred from the DNA. The sample table holds about 140,000 clones, of which approximately 85% were seen once. Around 2.9% of the sample rests with the top ten.

Concerning this clone itself: It has no known antigen specificity. Base qualities are not at hand, and no much larger clone is one base apart.

From the cysteine up to the phenylalanine, the CDR3 has a length of 12 residues. Only the CDR3 portion is preserved as DNA: 36 bases, with reading frame beginning at the first base. V sheds 5 bases and J sheds 8 bases, leaving 12 bases between their ends. From the germline V gene, CDR1 is MDHEN and CDR2 is SYDVKM. Collaborating institutions collected whole blood in K2EDTA tubes following their own protocols. Collaborator samples were shipped for TCRbeta analysis as frozen whole blood, isolated PBMCs, or DNA extracted from either sample type. The receptor chain draws on TRBV28 and TRBJ1-2, and perhaps TRBD1 as D gene, on 5 matching bases. This clonotype originated in a man aged 45 to 65 with acute or convalescent COVID-19. Sample: peripheral blood. The CDR3 has the sequence CASSRGPKGYTF. In nucleotide form, the sequence is TGTGCCAGCAGTAGGGGTCCGAAGGGCTACACCTTC.